This T cell receptor (beta chain) was sequenced during a study of blood T cells in healthy people across ages. Study-level findings and limits: TCR beta diversity tracked closely with naive T cell percentage. Diversity estimates from one million T cells were considered underestimates. As age increased, TCR beta diversity per million T cells fell in a roughly linear fashion.

V lost 1 base to trimming and J lost 5 bases, with 8 bases between them. This CDR3 is 13 amino acids long. CDR1 is LGHDT, CDR2 YNNKEL, per germline (reference sequence). This clonotype was seen a handful of times. Its antigen remains unknown. Alongside a J-beta primer mix, a sample-barcoded 5' primer served in a second PCR lasting roughly 7 to 12 cycles. Every cDNA was tagged by a template-switch adaptor with 12 random nucleotides. Via MiXCR, TCRdb re-called the 5' RACE reads, giving one row per CDR3 protein. The table has roughly 1.4 million distinct CDR3 sequences, almost 60% seen once. The chain recombines TRBV3-1 with TRBJ1-1; no firm D call. The origin of this receptor is a man aged 18 to 29 in good health. Sequencing was done on a sample of blood. In nucleotides, the CDR3 is TGTGCCAGCAGCCAAGCTGAAGGGACTGAAGCTTTCTTT. It codes for CASSQAEGTEAFF.